This T cell receptor beta chain was obtained from a study of cytomegalovirus exposure and HLA in healthy donors. On the study more broadly: There were 117 million unique TCR beta sequences, drawn from approximately 180 million T cells, in an earlier analysis.

Vbeta (60) and Jbeta (13) primers were used in the PCR. Assay: immunoSEQ multiplex PCR; the TCRdb copy retains only in-frame clones and omits some. The sample lists 90,000 to 100,000 clones; 82% were seen once. Study outcomes and limitations: HLA alleles showed associations with 15,000 to 20,000 TCR beta sequences in a later analysis, at a 0.05 false discovery rate. Specificity for CMV antigens was confirmed in vitro for a few of the CMV-associated chains.

Details on this clone: Its antigen is not identified.

Sequences were obtained from PBMCs. The source is a man aged 45-65 years in good health and CMV-seronegative.

CDR3 sequence: CASRGGSNTGELFF. CDR3 coding DNA: TGCGCCAGCAGAGGGGGATCAAACACCGGGGAGCTGTTTTTT. The chain is built from TRBV5-1 and TRBJ2-2, with D possibly being TRBD1 (6 bases). The CDR3 sequence is 14 residues long. V lost 5 bases and J lost 2, with 10 bases in between. CDR1 and CDR2 from the germline V gene are SGHRS and YFSETQ.